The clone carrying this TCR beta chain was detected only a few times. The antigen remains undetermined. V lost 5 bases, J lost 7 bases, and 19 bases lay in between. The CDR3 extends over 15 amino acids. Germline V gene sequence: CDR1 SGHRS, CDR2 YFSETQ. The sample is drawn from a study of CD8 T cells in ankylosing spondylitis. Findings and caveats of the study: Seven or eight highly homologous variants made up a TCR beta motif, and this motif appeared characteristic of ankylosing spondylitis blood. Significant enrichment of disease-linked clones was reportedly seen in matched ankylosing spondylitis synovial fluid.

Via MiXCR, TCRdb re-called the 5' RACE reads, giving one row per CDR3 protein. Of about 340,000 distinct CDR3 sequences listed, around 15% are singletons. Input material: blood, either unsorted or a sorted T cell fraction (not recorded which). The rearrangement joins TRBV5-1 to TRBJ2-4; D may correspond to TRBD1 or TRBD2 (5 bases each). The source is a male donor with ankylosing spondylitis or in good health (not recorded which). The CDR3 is CASSRDPDSRNIQYF. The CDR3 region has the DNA TGCGCCAGCAGTAGGGACCCCGACTCGCGGAACATTCAGTACTTC.